The entry that follows covers one T cell receptor beta chain sequence. The antigen is undetermined. From germline, CDR1 is SGHTA and CDR2 FQGNSA. The CDR3 is made up of 15 amino acids. V lost 1 base, J lost 4 bases, and 10 bases lay in between. The sample comes from a study of response to subunit inactivated influenza vaccine. MiXCR, run by TCRdb on the RT-PCR reads, gives a single entry per CDR3 protein. The sample shows 200,000 to 300,000 distinct CDR3 sequences, more than 10% of them seen only once. Findings and caveats of the study: The authors suggested that few new T cells are recruited per seasonal influenza vaccination.

This TCR was sampled from a man in his fifties or sixties who received an inactivated influenza vaccine. Specimen: non-naive T cells sorted from PBMCs, collected around two weeks before vaccination. The rearrangement links TRBV7-2 to TRBJ2-2; a weak D match, TRBD2 (5 bases). As DNA, the CDR3 is TGTGCCAGCAGCTTAGGGGGAGTGAGCACCGGGGAGCTGTTTTTT. This gives the protein CASSLGGVSTGELFF. The full variable domain, rest sourced from reference TRBV7-2 and TRBJ2-2, is GAGVSQSPSNKVTEKGKDVELRCDPISGHTALYWYRQSLGQGLEFLIYFQGNSAPDKSGLPSDRFSAERTGGSVSTLTIQRTQQEDSAVYLCASSLGGVSTGELFFGEGSRLTVL.